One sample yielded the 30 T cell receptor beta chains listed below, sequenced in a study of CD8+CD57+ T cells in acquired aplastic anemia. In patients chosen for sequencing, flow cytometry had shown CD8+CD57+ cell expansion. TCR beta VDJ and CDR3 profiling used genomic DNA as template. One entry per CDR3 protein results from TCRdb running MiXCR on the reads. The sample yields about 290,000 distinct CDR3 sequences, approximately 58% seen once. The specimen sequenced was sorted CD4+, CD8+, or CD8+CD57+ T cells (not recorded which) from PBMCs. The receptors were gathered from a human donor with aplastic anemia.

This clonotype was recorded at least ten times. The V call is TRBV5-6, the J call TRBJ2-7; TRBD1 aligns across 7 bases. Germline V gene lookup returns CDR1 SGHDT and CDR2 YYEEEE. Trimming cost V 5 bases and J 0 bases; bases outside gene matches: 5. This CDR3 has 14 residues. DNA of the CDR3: TGTGCCAGCAGAAACAGGGGCACCTCCTACGAGCAGTACTTC. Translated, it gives CASRNRGTSYEQYF. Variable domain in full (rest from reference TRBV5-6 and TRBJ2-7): DAGVTQSPTHLIKTRGQQVTLRCSPKSGHDTVSWYQQALGQGPQFIFQYYEEEERQRGNFPDRFSGHQFPNYSSELNVNALLLGDSALYLCASRNRGTSYEQYFGPGTRLTVT.

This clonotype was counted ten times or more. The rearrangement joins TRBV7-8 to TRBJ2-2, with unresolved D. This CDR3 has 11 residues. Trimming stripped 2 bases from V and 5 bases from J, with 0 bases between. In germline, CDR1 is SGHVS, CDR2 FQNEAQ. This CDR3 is CASSLTGELFF. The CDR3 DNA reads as TGTGCCAGCAGCTTAACCGGGGAGCTGTTTTTT.

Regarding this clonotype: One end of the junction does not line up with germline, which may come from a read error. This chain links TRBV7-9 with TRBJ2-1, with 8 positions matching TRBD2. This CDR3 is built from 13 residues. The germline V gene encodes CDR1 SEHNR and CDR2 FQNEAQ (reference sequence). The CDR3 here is CASSSPAGGEQFF. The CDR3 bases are TGCGCCAGCAGCTCACCGGCGGGAGGTGAGCAGTTCTTC.

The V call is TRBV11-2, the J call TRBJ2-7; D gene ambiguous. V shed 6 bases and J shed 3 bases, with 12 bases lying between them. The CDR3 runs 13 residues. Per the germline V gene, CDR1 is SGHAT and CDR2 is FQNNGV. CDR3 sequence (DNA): TGTGCCAGCAGTTACGGACCCGGCTACGAGCAGTACTTC. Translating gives CASSYGPGYEQYF.

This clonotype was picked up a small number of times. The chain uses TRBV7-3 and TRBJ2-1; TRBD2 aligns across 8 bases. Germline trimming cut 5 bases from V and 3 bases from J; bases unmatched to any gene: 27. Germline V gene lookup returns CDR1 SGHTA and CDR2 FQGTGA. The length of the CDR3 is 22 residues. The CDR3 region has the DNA TGTGCCAGCAGCCCGTTTTTTCCGGGTCGGCTAGCGGGTAGTCAAAACTACAATGAGCAGTTCTTC. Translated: CASSPFFPGRLAGSQNYNEQFF.

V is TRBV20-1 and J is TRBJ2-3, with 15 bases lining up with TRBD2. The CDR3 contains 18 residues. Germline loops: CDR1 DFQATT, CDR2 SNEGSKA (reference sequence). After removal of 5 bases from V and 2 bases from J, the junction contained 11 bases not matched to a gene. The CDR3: CSAHFGLAGGVNTDTQYF. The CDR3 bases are TGCAGTGCTCATTTCGGACTAGCGGGAGGGGTTAACACAGATACGCAGTATTTT.

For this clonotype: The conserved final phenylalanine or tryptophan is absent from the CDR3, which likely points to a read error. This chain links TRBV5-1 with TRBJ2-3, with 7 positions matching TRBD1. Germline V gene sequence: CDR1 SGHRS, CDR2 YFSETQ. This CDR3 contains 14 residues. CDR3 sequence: CARSSGQSTDTQYS. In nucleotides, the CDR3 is TGCGCCAGAAGCTCGGGACAGAGCACAGATACGCAGTATTCT.

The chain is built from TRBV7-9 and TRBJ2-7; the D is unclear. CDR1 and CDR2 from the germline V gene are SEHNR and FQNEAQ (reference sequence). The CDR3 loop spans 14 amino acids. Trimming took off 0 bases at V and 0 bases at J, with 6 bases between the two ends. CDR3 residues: CASSLAGNSYEQYF. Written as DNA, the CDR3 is TGTGCCAGCAGCTTAGCGGGAAACTCCTACGAGCAGTACTTC. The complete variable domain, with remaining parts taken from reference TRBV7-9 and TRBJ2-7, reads DTGVSQNPRHKITKRGQNVTFRCDPISEHNRLYWYRQTLGQGPEFLTYFQNEAQLEKSRLLSDRFSAERPKGSFSTLEIQRTEQGDSAMYLCASSLAGNSYEQYFGPGTRLTVT.

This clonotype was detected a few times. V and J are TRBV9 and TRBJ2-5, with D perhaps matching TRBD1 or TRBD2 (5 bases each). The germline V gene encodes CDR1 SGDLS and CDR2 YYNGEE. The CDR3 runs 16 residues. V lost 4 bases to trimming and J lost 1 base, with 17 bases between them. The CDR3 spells CASSLGDRGLQETQYF. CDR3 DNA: TGTGCCAGCAGCTTAGGAGACAGAGGGCTCCAAGAGACCCAGTACTTC. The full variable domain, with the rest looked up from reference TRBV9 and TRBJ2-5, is DSGVTQTPKHLITATGQRVTLRCSPRSGDLSVYWYQQSLDQGLQFLIQYYNGEERAKGNILERFSAQQFPDLHSELNLSSLELGDSALYFCASSLGDRGLQETQYFGPGTRLLVL.

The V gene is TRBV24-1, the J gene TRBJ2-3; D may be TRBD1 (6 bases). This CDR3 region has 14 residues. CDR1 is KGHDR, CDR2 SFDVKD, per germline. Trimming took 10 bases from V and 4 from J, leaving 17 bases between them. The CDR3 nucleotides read TGTGCCACATCTTCAGGGGCCTACCCAGATACGCAGTATTTT. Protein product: CATSSGAYPDTQYF.

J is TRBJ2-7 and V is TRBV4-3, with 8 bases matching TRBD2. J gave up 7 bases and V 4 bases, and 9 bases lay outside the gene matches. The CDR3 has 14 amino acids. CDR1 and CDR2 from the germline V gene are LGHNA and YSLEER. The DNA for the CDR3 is TGCGCCAGCAGCCTCTCGGGGGGGTTCGAGGAGCAGTACTTC. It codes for CASSLSGGFEEQYF.

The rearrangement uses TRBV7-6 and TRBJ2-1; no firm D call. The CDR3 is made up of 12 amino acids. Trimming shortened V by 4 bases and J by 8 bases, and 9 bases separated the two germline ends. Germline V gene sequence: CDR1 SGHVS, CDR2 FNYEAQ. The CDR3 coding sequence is TGTGCCAGCAGCTCCCCTGGGGATGAGCAGTTCTTC. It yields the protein CASSSPGDEQFF.

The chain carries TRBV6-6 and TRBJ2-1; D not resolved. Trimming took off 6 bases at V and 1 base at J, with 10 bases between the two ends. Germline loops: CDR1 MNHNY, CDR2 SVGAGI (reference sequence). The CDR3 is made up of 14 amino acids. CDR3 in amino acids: CASRTADSYNEQFF. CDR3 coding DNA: TGTGCCAGCAGAACGGCGGATTCCTACAATGAGCAGTTCTTC.

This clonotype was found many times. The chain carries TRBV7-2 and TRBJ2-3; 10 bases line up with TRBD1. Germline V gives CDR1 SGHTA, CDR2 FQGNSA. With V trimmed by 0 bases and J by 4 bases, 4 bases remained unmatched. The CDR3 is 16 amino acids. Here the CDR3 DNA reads TGTGCCAGCAGCTTAGCGCCTGGACAGGGGGCAGATACGCAGTATTTT. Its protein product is CASSLAPGQGADTQYF.

CDR3 sequence (DNA): TGTGCCATCAGTGATTTGGGAGAGGAGACCCAGTACTTC. Amino acids: CAISDLGEETQYF. The V and J genes are TRBV7-3 and TRBJ2-5, with D perhaps matching TRBD2 (5 bases). Germline-derived CDR1 and CDR2 are SGHTA and FQGTGA. V was clipped by 10 bases and J by 5 bases, with 17 bases between them. The CDR3 runs to 13 residues.

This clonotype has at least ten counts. CDR3 sequence (DNA): TGTGCCATCGGGTGGGATGCGAACACTGAAGCTTTCTTT. Translating it yields CAIGWDANTEAFF. The chain is built from TRBV10-3 and TRBJ1-1; D gene unclear. The CDR3 has 13 residues. The germline CDR1 and CDR2 sequences are ENHRY and SYGVKD. The V and J ends lost 8 bases and 1 base respectively, with 11 bases between them.

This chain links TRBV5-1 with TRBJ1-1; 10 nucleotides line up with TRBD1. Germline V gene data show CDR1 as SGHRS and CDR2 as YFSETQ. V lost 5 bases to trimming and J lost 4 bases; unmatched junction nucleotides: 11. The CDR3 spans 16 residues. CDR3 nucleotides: TGCGCCAGCAGTCCCGGGACAGGGGTACTGATCACTGAAGCTTTCTTT. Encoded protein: CASSPGTGVLITEAFF.

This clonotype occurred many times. CDR3 sequence (DNA): TGTGCCAGCAGCTCAGGACTAGCGAGCGATGAGCAGTTCTTC. It translates to CASSSGLASDEQFF. The chain recombines TRBV7-8 with TRBJ2-1, with TRBD2 matching 9 bases. This CDR3 spans 14 amino acids. The junction had 6 bases not matched to a gene; V was cut back by 4 bases and J by 8 bases. CDR1 is SGHVS, CDR2 FQNEAQ, per germline.

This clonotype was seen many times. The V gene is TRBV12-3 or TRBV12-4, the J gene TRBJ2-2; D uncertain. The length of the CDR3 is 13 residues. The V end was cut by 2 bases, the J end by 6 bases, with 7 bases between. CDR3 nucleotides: TGTGCCAGCAGTTTAAGTCCGGCCGGGGAGCTGTTTTTT. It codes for CASSLSPAGELFF.

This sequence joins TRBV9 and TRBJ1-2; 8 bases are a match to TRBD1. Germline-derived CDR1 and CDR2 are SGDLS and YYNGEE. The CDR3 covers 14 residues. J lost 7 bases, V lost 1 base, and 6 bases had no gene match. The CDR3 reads CASSVTPGGSGYTF. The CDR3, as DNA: TGTGCCAGCAGCGTAACCCCAGGGGGCTCTGGCTACACCTTC.

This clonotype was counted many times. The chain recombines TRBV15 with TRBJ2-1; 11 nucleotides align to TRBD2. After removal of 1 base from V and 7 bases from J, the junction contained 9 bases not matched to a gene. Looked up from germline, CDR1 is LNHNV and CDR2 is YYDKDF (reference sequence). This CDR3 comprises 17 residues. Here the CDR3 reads CATSRGQTSGSANEQFF. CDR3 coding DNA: TGTGCCACCAGCAGAGGCCAAACTAGCGGGAGCGCTAATGAGCAGTTCTTC.

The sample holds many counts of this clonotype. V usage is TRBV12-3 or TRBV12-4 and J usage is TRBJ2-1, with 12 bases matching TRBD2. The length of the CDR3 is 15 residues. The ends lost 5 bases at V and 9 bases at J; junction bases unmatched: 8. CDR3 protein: CASSLTSGRISEQFF. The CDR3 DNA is TGTGCCAGCAGTCTTACTAGCGGGAGGATCAGTGAGCAGTTCTTC.

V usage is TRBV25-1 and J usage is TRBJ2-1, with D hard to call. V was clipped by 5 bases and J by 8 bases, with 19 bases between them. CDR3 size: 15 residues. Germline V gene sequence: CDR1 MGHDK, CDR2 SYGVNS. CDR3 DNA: TGTGCCAGCAGTCCCCGCCTAGGTCAGGACGATGAGCAGTTCTTC. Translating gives CASSPRLGQDDEQFF.

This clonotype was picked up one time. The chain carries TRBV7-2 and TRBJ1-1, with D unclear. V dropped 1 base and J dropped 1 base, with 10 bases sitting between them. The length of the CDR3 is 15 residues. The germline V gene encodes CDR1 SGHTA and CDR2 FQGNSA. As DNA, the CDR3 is TGTGCCAGCAGCTTAGTAAAAGGCACGAACACTGAAGCTTTCTTT. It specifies CASSLVKGTNTEAFF.

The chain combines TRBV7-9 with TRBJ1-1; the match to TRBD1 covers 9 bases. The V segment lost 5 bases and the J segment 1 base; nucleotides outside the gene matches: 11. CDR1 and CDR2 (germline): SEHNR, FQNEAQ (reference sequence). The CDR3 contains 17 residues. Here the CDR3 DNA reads TGTGCCAGCAGCGTTGGGACAGGGAAGTTAGCGAACACTGAAGCTTTCTTT. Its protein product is CASSVGTGKLANTEAFF. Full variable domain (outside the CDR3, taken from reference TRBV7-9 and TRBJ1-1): DTGVSQNPRHKITKRGQNVTFRCDPISEHNRLYWYRQTLGQGPEFLTYFQNEAQLEKSRLLSDRFSAERPKGSFSTLEIQRTEQGDSAMYLCASSVGTGKLANTEAFFGQGTRLTVV.

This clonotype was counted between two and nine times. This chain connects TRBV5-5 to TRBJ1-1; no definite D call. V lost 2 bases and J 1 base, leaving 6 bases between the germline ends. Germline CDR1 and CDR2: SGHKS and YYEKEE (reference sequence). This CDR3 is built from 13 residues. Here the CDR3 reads CASSFDWNTEAFF. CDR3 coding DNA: TGTGCCAGCAGCTTCGACTGGAACACTGAAGCTTTCTTT.

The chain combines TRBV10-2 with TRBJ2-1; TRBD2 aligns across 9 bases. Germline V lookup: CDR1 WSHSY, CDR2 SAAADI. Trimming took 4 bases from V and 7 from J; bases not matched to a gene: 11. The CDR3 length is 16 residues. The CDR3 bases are TGCGCCAGCAGTGTCGAAGTAGCGGGAGTAGAAAATGAGCAGTTCTTC. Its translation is CASSVEVAGVENEQFF.

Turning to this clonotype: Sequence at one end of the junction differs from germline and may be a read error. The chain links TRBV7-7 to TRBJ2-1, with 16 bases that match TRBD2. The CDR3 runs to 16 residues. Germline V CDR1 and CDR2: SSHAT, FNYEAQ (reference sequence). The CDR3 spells CASSRGLAGGGDEQFF. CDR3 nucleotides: TGTGCTAGCAGCCGGGGACTAGCGGGAGGGGGCGATGAGCAGTTCTTC.

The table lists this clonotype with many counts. As DNA, the CDR3 is TGTGCCAGCAGTGAAGTTCTAGCGGGAGAAGATGAGCAGTTCTTC. It yields the protein CASSEVLAGEDEQFF. V usage is TRBV2 and J usage is TRBJ2-1; 10 positions agree with TRBD2. This CDR3 is built from 15 residues. Germline V gives CDR1 SNHLY, CDR2 FYNNEI. Trimming at V came to 1 base and at J to 8 bases, leaving 5 bases not matched to a gene.

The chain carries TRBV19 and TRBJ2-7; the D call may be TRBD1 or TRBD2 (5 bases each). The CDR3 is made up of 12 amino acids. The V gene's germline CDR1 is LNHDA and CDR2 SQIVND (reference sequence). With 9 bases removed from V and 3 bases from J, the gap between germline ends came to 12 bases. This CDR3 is CASRDQNYEQYF. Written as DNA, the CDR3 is TGTGCCAGCCGGGACCAAAACTACGAGCAGTACTTC.